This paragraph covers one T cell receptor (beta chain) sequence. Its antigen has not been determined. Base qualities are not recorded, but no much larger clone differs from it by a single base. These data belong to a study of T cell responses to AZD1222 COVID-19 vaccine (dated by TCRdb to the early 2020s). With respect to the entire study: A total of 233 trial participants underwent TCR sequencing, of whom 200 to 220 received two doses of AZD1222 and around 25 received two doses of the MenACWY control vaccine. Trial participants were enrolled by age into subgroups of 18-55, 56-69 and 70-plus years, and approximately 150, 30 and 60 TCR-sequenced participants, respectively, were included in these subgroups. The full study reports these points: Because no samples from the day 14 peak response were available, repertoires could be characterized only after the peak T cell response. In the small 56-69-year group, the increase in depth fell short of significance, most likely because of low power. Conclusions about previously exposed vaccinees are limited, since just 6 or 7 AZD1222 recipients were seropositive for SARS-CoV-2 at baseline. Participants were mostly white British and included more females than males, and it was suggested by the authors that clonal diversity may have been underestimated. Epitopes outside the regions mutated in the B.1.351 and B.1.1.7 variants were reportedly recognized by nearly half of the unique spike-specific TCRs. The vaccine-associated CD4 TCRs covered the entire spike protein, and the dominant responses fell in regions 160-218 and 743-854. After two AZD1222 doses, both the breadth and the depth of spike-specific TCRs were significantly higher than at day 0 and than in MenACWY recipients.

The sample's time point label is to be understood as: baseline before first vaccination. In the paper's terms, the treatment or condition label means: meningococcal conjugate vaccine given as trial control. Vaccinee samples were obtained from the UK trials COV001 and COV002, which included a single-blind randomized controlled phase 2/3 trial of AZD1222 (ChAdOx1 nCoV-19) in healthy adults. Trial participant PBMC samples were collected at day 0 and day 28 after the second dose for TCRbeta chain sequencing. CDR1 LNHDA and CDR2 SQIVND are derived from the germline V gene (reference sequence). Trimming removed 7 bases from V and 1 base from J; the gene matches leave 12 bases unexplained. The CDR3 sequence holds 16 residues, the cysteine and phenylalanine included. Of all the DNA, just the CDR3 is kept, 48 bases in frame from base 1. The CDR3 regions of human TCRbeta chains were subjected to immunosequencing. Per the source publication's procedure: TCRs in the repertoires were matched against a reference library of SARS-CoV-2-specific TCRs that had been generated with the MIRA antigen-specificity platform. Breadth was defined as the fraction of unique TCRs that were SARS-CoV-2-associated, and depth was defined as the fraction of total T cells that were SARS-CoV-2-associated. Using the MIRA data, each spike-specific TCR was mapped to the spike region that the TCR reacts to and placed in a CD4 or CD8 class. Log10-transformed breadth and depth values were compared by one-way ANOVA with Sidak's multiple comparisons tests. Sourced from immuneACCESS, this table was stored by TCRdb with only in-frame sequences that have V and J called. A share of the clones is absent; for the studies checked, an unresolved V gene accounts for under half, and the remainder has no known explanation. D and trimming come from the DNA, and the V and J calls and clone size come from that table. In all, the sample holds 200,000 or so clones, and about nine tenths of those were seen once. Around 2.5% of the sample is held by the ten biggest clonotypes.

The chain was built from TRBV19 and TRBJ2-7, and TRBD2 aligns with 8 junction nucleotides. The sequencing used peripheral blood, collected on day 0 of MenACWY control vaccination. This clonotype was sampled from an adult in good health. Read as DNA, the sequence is TGTGCCAGTATACGAGGAGCGGGAGTCCTTTCCTACGAGCAGTACTTC. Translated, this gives CASIRGAGVLSYEQYF. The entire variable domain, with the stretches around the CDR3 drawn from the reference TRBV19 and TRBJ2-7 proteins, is DGGITQSPKYLFRKEGQNVTLSCEQNLNHDAMYWYRQDPGQGLRLIYYSQIVNDFQKGDIAEGYSVSREKKESFPLTVTSAQKNPTAFYLCASIRGAGVLSYEQYFGPGTRLTVT.